Detailed here is one T cell receptor beta chain. Its target is not known. CDR1 and CDR2 (germline): SQVTM, ANQGSEA. The CDR3 is 12 residues long. Deletions cut 6 bases from V and 4 bases from J, with 13 bases between. The sample originates from a study of cytomegalovirus exposure and HLA in healthy donors. The table came from immunoSEQ multiplex PCR; TCRdb's copy has only in-frame clones and leaves some out. The table lists some 290,000 clones, nearly 90% of them singletons. Study results and caveats: The listing of approximately 160 TCR beta chains classed them as cytomegalovirus-associated. In a later analysis, first-cohort TCR clusters were found to tend to co-occur in the roughly 120 validation repertoires.

Sequenced sample: PBMCs. The TCR comes from a man in his thirties or forties in good health and CMV-seronegative. This sequence joins TRBV29-1 and TRBJ2-7; D is unclear. DNA for the CDR3: TGCAGCGTCGCGGTGGGTCCGTACGAGCAGTACTTC. Its protein is CSVAVGPYEQYF.